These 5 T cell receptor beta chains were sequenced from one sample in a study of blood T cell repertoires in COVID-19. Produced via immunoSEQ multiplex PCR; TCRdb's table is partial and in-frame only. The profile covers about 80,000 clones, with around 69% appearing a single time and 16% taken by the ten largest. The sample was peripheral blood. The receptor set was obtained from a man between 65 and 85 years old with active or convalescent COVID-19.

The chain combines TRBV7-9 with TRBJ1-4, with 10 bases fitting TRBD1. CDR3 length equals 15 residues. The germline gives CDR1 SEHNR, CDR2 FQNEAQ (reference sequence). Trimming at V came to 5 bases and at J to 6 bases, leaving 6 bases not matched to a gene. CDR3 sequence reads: CASSPGQGDYEKLFF. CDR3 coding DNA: TGTGCCAGCAGCCCAGGACAGGGGGATTATGAAAAACTGTTTTTT.

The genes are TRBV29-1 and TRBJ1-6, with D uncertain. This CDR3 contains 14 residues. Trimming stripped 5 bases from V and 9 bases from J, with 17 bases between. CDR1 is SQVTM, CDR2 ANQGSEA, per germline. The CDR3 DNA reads TGCAGCGTTCTTTTTGCCGAACGAGGTTCACCCCTCCACTTT. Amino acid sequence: CSVLFAERGSPLHF.

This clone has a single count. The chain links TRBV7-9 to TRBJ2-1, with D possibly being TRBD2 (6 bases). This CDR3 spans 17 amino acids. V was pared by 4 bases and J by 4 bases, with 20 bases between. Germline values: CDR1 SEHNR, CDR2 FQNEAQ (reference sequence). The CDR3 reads CASSSTRLEGSYNEQFF. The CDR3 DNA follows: TGTGCCAGCAGCTCTACCCGCCTGGAGGGCTCTTACAATGAGCAGTTCTTC.

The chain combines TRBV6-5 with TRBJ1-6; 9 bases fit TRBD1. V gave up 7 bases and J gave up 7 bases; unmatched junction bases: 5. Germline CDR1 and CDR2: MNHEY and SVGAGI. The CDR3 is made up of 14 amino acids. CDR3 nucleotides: TGTGCCAGCACCCGGGACAGGGCCAATTCACCCCTCCACTTT. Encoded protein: CASTRDRANSPLHF.

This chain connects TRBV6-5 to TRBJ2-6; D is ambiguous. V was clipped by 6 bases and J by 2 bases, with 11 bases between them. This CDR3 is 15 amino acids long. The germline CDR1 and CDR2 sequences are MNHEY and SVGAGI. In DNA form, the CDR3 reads TGTGCCAGCAGCGCCCAGTTTACTGGGGCCAACGTCCTGACTTTC. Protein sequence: CASSAQFTGANVLTF.